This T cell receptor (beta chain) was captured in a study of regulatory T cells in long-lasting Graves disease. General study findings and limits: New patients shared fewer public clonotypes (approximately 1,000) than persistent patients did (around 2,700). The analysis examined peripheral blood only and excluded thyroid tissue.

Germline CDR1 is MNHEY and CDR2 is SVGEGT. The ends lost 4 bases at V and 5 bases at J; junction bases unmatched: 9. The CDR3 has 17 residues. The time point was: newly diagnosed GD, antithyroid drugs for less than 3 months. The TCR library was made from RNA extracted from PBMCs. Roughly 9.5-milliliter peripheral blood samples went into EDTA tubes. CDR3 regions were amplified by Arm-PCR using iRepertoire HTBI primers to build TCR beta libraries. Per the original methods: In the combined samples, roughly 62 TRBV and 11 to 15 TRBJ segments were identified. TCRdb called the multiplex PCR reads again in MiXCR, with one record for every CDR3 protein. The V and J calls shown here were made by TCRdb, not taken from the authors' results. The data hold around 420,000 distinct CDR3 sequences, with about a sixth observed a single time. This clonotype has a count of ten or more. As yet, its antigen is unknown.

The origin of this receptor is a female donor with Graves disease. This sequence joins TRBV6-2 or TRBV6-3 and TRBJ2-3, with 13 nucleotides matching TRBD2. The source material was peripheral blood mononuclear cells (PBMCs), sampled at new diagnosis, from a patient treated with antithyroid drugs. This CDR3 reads CASSSPRTSGRGDTQYF. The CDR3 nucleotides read TGTGCCAGCAGTTCACCGCGGACTAGCGGGAGAGGAGATACGCAGTATTTT.